The 31 T cell receptor beta chains presented below share a single source sample, sequenced in a study of brain T cells in children with intractable seizures. Generated by immunoSEQ multiplex PCR, the TCRdb table keeps only in-frame clones and is missing some. The sample contains 70,000 to 85,000 clones, approximately 90% of which appear only once. The material was peripheral blood, obtained at surgery. Source of these receptors: a girl aged 2-10 years with Rasmussen encephalitis and intractable seizures.

This clone has more than one count but fewer than ten. The V gene is TRBV3-1 (or the pseudogene TRBV3-2), the J gene TRBJ2-7, with D hard to call. The CDR3 is 13 residues long. Trimming shortened V by 4 bases and J by 4 bases, and 11 bases separated the two germline ends. CDR1 is LGHDT and CDR2 is YNNKEL in the germline V gene (reference sequence). The CDR3 region is CASSLNPGYEQYF. CDR3 nucleotides: TGTGCCAGCAGCCTAAACCCCGGTTACGAGCAGTACTTC.

The V gene is TRBV12-5, the J gene TRBJ1-1; no definite D call. Per germline, CDR1 LGHNT and CDR2 FRNRAP. The CDR3 totals 12 residues. V gave up 6 bases and J gave up 1 base, with 6 bases separating them. CDR3 DNA: TGTGCTAGTGGGGACGGGAACACTGAAGCTTTCTTT. Translation gives CASGDGNTEAFF.

In its sample, this clone was seen once. The chain employs TRBV3-1 (or the pseudogene TRBV3-2) and TRBJ2-2; D ambiguous. The germline V and J ends were trimmed by 3 bases and 4 bases, with 3 bases remaining between them. This CDR3 region has 12 residues. Germline V gene sequence: CDR1 LGHDT, CDR2 YNNKEL (reference sequence). CDR3 region: CASSHRTGELFF. The CDR3 DNA reads as TGTGCCAGCAGCCACCGCACCGGGGAGCTGTTTTTT.

This clone appeared once. The CDR3: CATSENDGNQPQHF. Here the CDR3 DNA reads TGTGCCACCAGTGAAAACGATGGCAATCAGCCCCAGCATTTT. The gene calls are TRBV24-1 and TRBJ1-5, with no clear D. Germline V CDR1 and CDR2: KGHDR, SFDVKD. Trimming stripped 4 bases from V and 2 bases from J, with 8 bases between. This CDR3 has 14 residues.

The rearrangement uses TRBV19 and TRBJ2-2, with D unclear. The germline V and J ends were trimmed by 6 bases and 6 bases, with 17 bases remaining between them. Per germline, CDR1 LNHDA and CDR2 SQIVND (reference sequence). The CDR3 is 15 amino acids. The CDR3 here is CASRSPKPPAGELFF. In DNA form, the CDR3 reads TGTGCCAGTAGGTCCCCAAAACCCCCCGCCGGGGAGCTGTTTTTT.

J is TRBJ2-1 and V is TRBV20-1; 12 bases agree with TRBD2. The CDR3 extends over 15 amino acids. CDR1 DFQATT and CDR2 SNEGSKA come from the germline V gene (reference sequence). J was trimmed by 10 bases and V by 3 bases; bases with no gene match: 10. CDR3 DNA sequence: TGCAGTGCTAGTGACACTAGCGGGGGGAAGAACGAGCAGTTCTTC. Its translation: CSASDTSGGKNEQFF.

The rearrangement links TRBV19 to TRBJ2-1, with TRBD2 matching over 8 bases. Germline CDR1 LNHDA, CDR2 SQIVND (reference sequence). V shed 3 bases and J 9 bases; nucleotides not matched to a gene: 10. This CDR3 spans 15 amino acids. The CDR3 coding sequence is TGTGCCAGTAGTATGTCCGGGGGGGCCCCCGGTGAGCAGTTCTTC. Its protein product is CASSMSGGAPGEQFF.

The rearrangement uses TRBV6-6 and TRBJ2-3; 11 bases are a match to TRBD2. The germline gives CDR1 MNHNY, CDR2 SVGAGI (reference sequence). The CDR3 totals 16 residues. Losses at the gene ends were 4 bases for V and 2 bases for J; bases not matched to a gene: 5. CDR3 loop: CASSFSGGDYTDTQYF. CDR3 coding DNA: TGTGCCAGCAGTTTTAGCGGGGGGGACTACACAGATACGCAGTATTTT.

The V gene is TRBV6-6, the J gene TRBJ2-3; D is unresolved. The CDR3 has 12 amino acids. Trimming took off 5 bases at V and 4 bases at J, with 7 bases between the two ends. CDR1 and CDR2 from the germline V gene are MNHNY and SVGAGI (reference sequence). CDR3 amino acids: CASSPKADTQYF. In nucleotides, the CDR3 is TGTGCCAGCAGTCCTAAGGCAGATACGCAGTATTTT.

The rearrangement links TRBV19 to TRBJ1-3; D is uncertain. With 1 base removed from V and 0 bases from J, the gap between germline ends came to 7 bases. The CDR3 loop spans 15 amino acids. The germline V gene encodes CDR1 LNHDA and CDR2 SQIVND (reference sequence). CDR3 DNA sequence: TGTGCCAGTAGTATAGTGTTCAACTCTGGAAACACCATATATTTT. It translates to CASSIVFNSGNTIYF. The whole variable domain, filled in from reference TRBV19 and TRBJ1-3, reads DGGITQSPKYLFRKEGQNVTLSCEQNLNHDAMYWYRQDPGQGLRLIYYSQIVNDFQKGDIAEGYSVSREKKESFPLTVTSAQKNPTAFYLCASSIVFNSGNTIYFGEGSWLTVV.

The rearrangement joins TRBV18 to TRBJ2-7; 10 positions agree with TRBD2. Germline V gene data show CDR1 as KGHSH and CDR2 as LQKENI. The CDR3 length is 15 residues. With V trimmed by 2 bases and J by 3 bases, 4 bases remained unmatched. CDR3 residues: CASSPDSGGVYEQYF. In DNA form, the CDR3 reads TGTGCCAGCTCACCAGACAGCGGGGGGGTCTACGAGCAGTACTTC. The whole variable domain, remainder taken from reference TRBV18 and TRBJ2-7, is NAGVMQNPRHLVRRRGQEARLRCSPMKGHSHVYWYRQLPEEGLKFMVYLQKENIIDESGMPKERFSAEFPKEGPSILRIQQVVRGDSAAYFCASSPDSGGVYEQYFGPGTRLTVT.

V and J are TRBV4-2 and TRBJ2-3; 9 bases are shared with TRBD1. Germline lookup yields CDR1 LGHNA and CDR2 YNFKEQ. The CDR3 loop spans 15 amino acids. The V segment lost 1 base and the J segment 2 bases; nucleotides outside the gene matches: 1. CDR3 DNA: TGTGCCAGCAGCCAAGGGACAGGGGACACAGATACGCAGTATTTT. Protein: CASSQGTGDTDTQYF.

The table lists this clone with a few counts. The V and J genes are TRBV2 and TRBJ1-2; D perhaps matches TRBD1 (5 bases). Trimming pared 5 bases from V and 7 bases from J, leaving 20 bases between. The germline V gene has CDR1 SNHLY and CDR2 FYNNEI. The CDR3 runs 15 residues. CDR3 amino acids: CASSRRKGRVVGYTF. The CDR3 DNA reads TGTGCCAGCAGTAGGCGGAAGGGCAGGGTCGTTGGCTACACCTTC.

This chain connects TRBV5-4 to TRBJ1-6; weak D call: TRBD1 (6 bases). Deletions cut 3 bases from V and 4 bases from J, with 11 bases between. The CDR3 extends over 15 amino acids. The germline CDR1 and CDR2 sequences are SGHNT and YYREEE (reference sequence). CDR3 region: CASSSGTQYNSPLHF. The CDR3 coding sequence is TGTGCCAGCAGCTCCGGGACACAATATAATTCACCCCTCCACTTT.

V gene TRBV7-3 combines with J gene TRBJ2-5, with a tentative D call TRBD1 (6 bases). Between the trimmed V and J ends, which lost 3 bases and 5 bases, there was a span of 10 bases. The CDR3 runs to 13 residues. From germline, CDR1 is SGHTA and CDR2 FQGTGA. The CDR3 region is CASSFSGAETQYF. CDR3 nucleotides: TGTGCCAGCAGCTTCTCAGGGGCTGAGACCCAGTACTTC.

The V gene is TRBV2, the J gene TRBJ1-6; D remains unclear. The germline V and J ends were trimmed by 4 bases and 6 bases, with 7 bases remaining between them. The CDR3 has 13 amino acids. Germline loops: CDR1 SNHLY, CDR2 FYNNEI. The CDR3 coding sequence is TGTGCCAGCAGTGGAGCAGTTAATTCACCCCTCCACTTT. Translated: CASSGAVNSPLHF.

This clone was seen a single time. The J gene is TRBJ1-1, the V gene TRBV19; D is undetermined. Germline loops: CDR1 LNHDA, CDR2 SQIVND (reference sequence). This CDR3 comprises 14 residues. V gave up 0 bases and J gave up 2 bases, with 7 bases separating them. The CDR3 region is CASSIDSLNTEAFF. For the CDR3, the DNA is TGTGCCAGTAGTATAGATTCCCTCAACACTGAAGCTTTCTTT.

J is TRBJ1-4 and V is TRBV7-5. TRBV7-5 is recorded as a pseudogene. This CDR3 is built from 15 residues. The CDR3 here is CVRTSRAVRNEKLFF. The CDR3 DNA reads TGTGTCAGAACCAGCAGAGCAGTTCGGAATGAAAAACTGTTTTTT.

This clone was counted a single time. The J gene is TRBJ1-2, the V gene TRBV10-3, with D perhaps matching TRBD1 (5 bases). The CDR3 sequence is 17 residues long. CDR1 and CDR2 (germline): ENHRY, SYGVKD. V was shortened by 4 bases and J by 2 bases, with 20 bases between the two germline ends. CDR3 in DNA: TGTGCCATCAGTGTGATTCCGGGACCGACATCAAACTATGGCTACACCTTC. Translation gives CAISVIPGPTSNYGYTF.

This chain links TRBV7-9 with TRBJ2-1, with D perhaps TRBD1 (6 bases). Trimming shortened V by 3 bases and J by 5 bases, and 14 bases separated the two germline ends. The CDR3 consists of 15 residues. Germline V gene lookup returns CDR1 SEHNR and CDR2 FQNEAQ (reference sequence). CDR3 bases: TGTGCCAGCAGCTTCTACAGGGTAGGCCACAATGAGCAGTTCTTC. It yields the protein CASSFYRVGHNEQFF.

V and J are TRBV30 and TRBJ2-3, with 12 positions matching TRBD2. CDR3 size: 21 residues. The germline V gene has CDR1 GTSNPN and CDR2 SVGIG (reference sequence). Germline trimming cut 4 bases from V and 3 bases from J; bases unmatched to any gene: 23. CDR3 region: CAWTREASGGAVSRRTDTQYF. The DNA of the CDR3 is TGTGCCTGGACCCGCGAGGCTAGCGGGGGGGCCGTGTCTCGCCGGACAGATACGCAGTATTTT.

The chain uses TRBV29-1 and TRBJ1-1; 7 positions agree with TRBD1. This CDR3 is 14 amino acids long. After removal of 4 bases from V and 5 bases from J, the junction contained 10 bases not matched to a gene. Germline CDR1 SQVTM, CDR2 ANQGSEA. The CDR3 protein is CSVAGRQGPTEAFF. CDR3 nucleotides: TGCAGCGTTGCGGGAAGACAGGGACCTACTGAAGCTTTCTTT. Supplemented by reference TRBV29-1 and TRBJ1-1, the full variable domain reads SAVISQKPSRDICQRGTSLTIQCQVDSQVTMMFWYRQQPGQSLTLIATANQGSEATYESGFVIDKFPISRPNLTFSTLTVSNMSPEDSSIYLCSVAGRQGPTEAFFGQGTRLTVV.

The chain joins TRBV13 to TRBJ1-2; D unclear. The CDR3 is 15 amino acids. The V and J ends lost 5 bases and 6 bases respectively, with 19 bases between them. CDR1 PRHDT and CDR2 FYEKMQ come from the germline V gene (reference sequence). As DNA, the CDR3 is TGTGCCAGCAGCATTTCCTTCGATAGGGTTCATGGCTACACCTTC. Its protein is CASSISFDRVHGYTF.

About this clone itself: Germline and junction disagree at one end, which may indicate a read error. This chain joins TRBV11-2 and TRBJ2-7; TRBD1 aligns across 11 bases. This CDR3 is built from 15 residues. The V gene's germline CDR1 is SGHAT and CDR2 FQNNGV. The CDR3 is CASSLGTGGIGEQYF. CDR3 DNA sequence: TGTGCCAGCAGTTTAGGGACAGGGGGTATTGGCGAGCAGTACTTC.

The J gene is TRBJ1-4, the V gene TRBV30, with no clear D. Germline V CDR1 and CDR2: GTSNPN, SVGIG (reference sequence). This CDR3 is 15 amino acids long. V dropped 5 bases and J dropped 7 bases, with 20 bases sitting between them. The CDR3 DNA reads as TGTGCCTGGGCGACCGGGCTTTCTTCGGGTGAAAAACTGTTTTTT. This sequence encodes CAWATGLSSGEKLFF.

The rearrangement joins TRBV6-5 to TRBJ1-1, with TRBD1 matching 10 bases. Germline assignment: CDR1 MNHEY and CDR2 SVGAGI. V lost 8 bases to trimming and J lost 3 bases; unmatched junction nucleotides: 6. The CDR3 consists of 14 residues. In DNA form, the CDR3 reads TGTGCCAGCGTGACAGGGGGCGTCGACACTGAAGCTTTCTTT. Translated: CASVTGGVDTEAFF.

The V and J genes are TRBV9 and TRBJ1-6; the D is unclear. The germline CDR1 and CDR2 sequences are SGDLS and YYNGEE. The V gene lost 1 base and the J gene lost 9 bases, with 5 bases spanning the gap. CDR3 length: 12 residues. DNA for the CDR3: TGTGCCAGCAGCGTACATGCTTCACCCCTCCACTTT. Its translation is CASSVHASPLHF.

This chain joins TRBV6-1 and TRBJ1-2; no firm D call. Trimming took off 1 base at V and 4 bases at J, with 10 bases between the two ends. Germline values: CDR1 MNHNS, CDR2 SASEGT. The CDR3 sequence is 14 residues long. The CDR3 coding sequence is TGTGCCAGCAGTGAAGGCCCAGGCTTCTATGGCTACACCTTC. Its translation: CASSEGPGFYGYTF.

The V and J genes are TRBV9 and TRBJ2-1; D may correspond to TRBD1 or TRBD2 (5 bases each). This CDR3 is built from 15 residues. Germline-derived CDR1 and CDR2 are SGDLS and YYNGEE. V was cut by 2 bases and J by 6 bases, with 15 bases left in between. The CDR3 region is CASSVRSGSSNEQFF. In DNA form, the CDR3 reads TGTGCCAGCAGCGTTAGGTCAGGGAGCAGCAATGAGCAGTTCTTC.

The rearrangement uses TRBV28 and TRBJ1-1, with TRBD1 as a possible D gene (5 bases). The CDR3 is 13 residues long. The V and J ends lost 8 bases and 6 bases respectively, with 16 bases between them. Looked up from germline, CDR1 is MDHEN and CDR2 is SYDVKM. CDR3: CASRKRGGSEAFF. CDR3 in DNA: TGTGCCAGCCGCAAAAGGGGCGGCTCTGAAGCTTTCTTT.

V gene TRBV5-1 combines with J gene TRBJ1-5; no clear D. This CDR3 is 13 amino acids long. V was pared by 4 bases and J by 8 bases, with 13 bases between. Germline-derived CDR1 and CDR2 are SGHRS and YFSETQ. The CDR3 here is CASSARPSEPQHF. The CDR3 DNA reads as TGCGCCAGCAGCGCTCGTCCTTCGGAGCCCCAGCATTTT.